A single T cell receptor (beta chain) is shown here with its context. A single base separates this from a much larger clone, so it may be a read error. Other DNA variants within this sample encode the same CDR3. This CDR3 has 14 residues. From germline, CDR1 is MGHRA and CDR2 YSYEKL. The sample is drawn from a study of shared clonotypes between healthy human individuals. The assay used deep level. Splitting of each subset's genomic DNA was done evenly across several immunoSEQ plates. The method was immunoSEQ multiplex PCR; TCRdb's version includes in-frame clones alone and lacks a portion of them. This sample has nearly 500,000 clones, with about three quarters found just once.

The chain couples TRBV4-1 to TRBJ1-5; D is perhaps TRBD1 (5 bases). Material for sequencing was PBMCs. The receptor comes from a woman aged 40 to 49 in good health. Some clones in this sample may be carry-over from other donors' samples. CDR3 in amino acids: CASSQGQGNQPQHF. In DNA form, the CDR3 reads TGCGCCAGCAGCCAAGGGCAGGGAAATCAGCCCCAGCACTTT.